These 16 T cell receptor beta chains were all obtained from the same sample, sequenced in a study of blood T cell repertoires in COVID-19. Produced via immunoSEQ multiplex PCR; TCRdb's table is partial and in-frame only. The sample shows about 150,000 clones, more than 65% of them seen only once. Sequenced sample: peripheral blood. Every receptor here comes from a woman in her forties or fifties in a cohort sampled during active or convalescent COVID-19.

The chain uses TRBV2 and TRBJ2-3; D not resolved. V lost 6 bases and J lost 5, with 12 bases in between. CDR3 length: 13 residues. Germline lookup yields CDR1 SNHLY and CDR2 FYNNEI. CDR3 coding DNA: TGTGCCAGCAGCCAGGCCGGCAAAGATACGCAGTATTTT. Translated, it gives CASSQAGKDTQYF.

The J gene is TRBJ2-5, the V gene TRBV5-1; a weak D match, TRBD1 (5 bases). V lost 7 bases to trimming and J lost 5 bases, with 12 bases between them. The CDR3 runs 12 residues. Germline CDR1 is SGHRS and CDR2 is YFSETQ. The CDR3 bases are TGCGCCAGCCGATGGGGCTCGGAGACCCAGTACTTC. Protein: CASRWGSETQYF.

The rearrangement links TRBV27 to TRBJ1-5; D possibly corresponds to TRBD1 (6 bases). CDR1 is MNHEY and CDR2 is SMNVEV in the germline V gene (reference sequence). The CDR3 is 14 residues long. Trimming left V 5 bases short and J 6 bases short, with 14 bases between. CDR3 DNA sequence: TGTGCCAGCAGTGGGGGCCTAGGGAGTCAGCCCCAGCATTTT. Translated: CASSGGLGSQPQHF.

This clone was counted ten times or more. The chain links TRBV11-2 to TRBJ2-3, with D perhaps matching TRBD1 (5 bases). This CDR3 has 13 residues. Trimming removed 6 bases at V and 2 bases at J, with 9 bases between. Germline loops: CDR1 SGHAT, CDR2 FQNNGV. CDR3 DNA: TGTGCCAGCAGAGGGGTTCTCACAGATACGCAGTATTTT. Its protein is CASRGVLTDTQYF. The whole variable domain, filled in from reference TRBV11-2 and TRBJ2-3, reads EAGVAQSPRYKIIEKRQSVAFWCNPISGHATLYWYQQILGQGPKLLIQFQNNGVVDDSQLPKDRFSAERLKGVDSTLKIQPAKLEDSAVYLCASRGVLTDTQYFGPGTRLTVL.

This CDR3 reads CASKRTGGMDEQFF. CDR3 sequence (DNA): TGTGCCAGCAAACGGACAGGGGGTATGGATGAGCAGTTCTTC. The chain has TRBV7-9 and TRBJ2-1; 10 nucleotides line up with TRBD1. After removal of 7 bases from V and 8 bases from J, the junction contained 8 bases not matched to a gene. CDR1 and CDR2 from the germline V gene are SEHNR and FQNEAQ (reference sequence). The CDR3 consists of 14 residues.

The J gene is TRBJ1-2, the V gene TRBV7-3, with 10 bases lining up with TRBD1. The junction had 4 bases not matched to a gene; V was cut back by 4 bases and J by 2 bases. This CDR3 region has 15 residues. Germline V gene data show CDR1 as SGHTA and CDR2 as FQGTGA. Here the CDR3 DNA reads TGTGCCAGCAGCTCAGGGACAGGGGACAACTATGGCTACACCTTC. Protein product: CASSSGTGDNYGYTF.

This clone was recorded only once. V and J are TRBV12-5 and TRBJ1-2; 8 bases are shared with TRBD1. Germline loops: CDR1 LGHNT, CDR2 FRNRAP. V shed 1 base, J shed 5 bases, and the junction held 9 bases outside the gene matches. CDR3 length: 16 residues. CDR3 residues: CASGLGRQGWEYGYTF. DNA of the CDR3: TGTGCTAGTGGTTTGGGGAGACAGGGGTGGGAGTATGGCTACACCTTC.

This chain connects TRBV4-1 to TRBJ1-5, with D unclear. Trimming shortened V by 0 bases and J by 7 bases, and 10 bases separated the two germline ends. CDR3 length: 14 amino acids. Germline CDR1 and CDR2: MGHRA and YSYEKL. Here the CDR3 reads CASSQELEAQPQHF. The CDR3 DNA reads as TGCGCCAGCAGCCAAGAACTGGAGGCCCAGCCCCAGCATTTT.

This sequence joins TRBV3-1 (or the pseudogene TRBV3-2) and TRBJ2-1; TRBD1 aligns across 9 bases. This CDR3 is built from 15 residues. Germline V gives CDR1 LGHDT, CDR2 YNNKEL (reference sequence). After removal of 7 bases from V and 6 bases from J, the junction contained 10 bases not matched to a gene. The DNA of the CDR3 is TGTGCCAGCACCTATCGGACAGGGGAGCTCAATGAGCAGTTCTTC. Protein product: CASTYRTGELNEQFF.

The J gene is TRBJ2-5, the V gene TRBV7-5; TRBD1, the table's D call, lacks a check against the DNA. TRBV7-5 is tagged as a pseudogene. The CDR3 runs to 13 residues. This CDR3 is CARSSGTQETQYF. For the CDR3, the DNA is TGTGCCAGAAGCTCCGGGACACAAGAGACCCAGTACTTC.

The rearrangement links TRBV3-1 (or the pseudogene TRBV3-2) to TRBJ2-1; TRBD2 matches 10 bases. V was clipped by 1 base and J by 7 bases; unmatched bases: 1. The CDR3 runs 14 residues. Germline CDR1 and CDR2: LGHDT and YNNKEL (reference sequence). The CDR3: CASSQVTSGNEQFF. The CDR3 nucleotides are TGTGCCAGCAGCCAAGTGACTAGCGGGAATGAGCAGTTCTTC.

This clone has more than one count but fewer than ten. The V and J genes are TRBV6-5 and TRBJ1-5; TRBD1 is a possible D gene (6 bases). This CDR3 spans 13 amino acids. Trimming cost V 6 bases and J 4 bases, with 10 bases left between them. Germline lookup yields CDR1 MNHEY and CDR2 SVGAGI. The CDR3 reads CASSADRNQPQHF. CDR3 nucleotide sequence: TGTGCCAGCAGCGCAGACAGGAATCAGCCCCAGCATTTT.

The rearrangement joins TRBV7-9 to TRBJ2-5; 8 bases are a match to TRBD2. The CDR3 totals 15 residues. CDR1 is SEHNR and CDR2 is FQNEAQ in the germline V gene (reference sequence). Losses at the gene ends were 4 bases for V and 2 bases for J; bases not matched to a gene: 6. Here the CDR3 DNA reads TGTGCCAGCAGCTCAGGGGCTAGCGGGCAAGAGACCCAGTACTTC. This gives the protein CASSSGASGQETQYF.

V is TRBV5-1 and J is TRBJ1-1, with D perhaps TRBD1 (5 bases). The V gene lost 5 bases and the J gene lost 1 base, with 9 bases spanning the gap. The germline V gene has CDR1 SGHRS and CDR2 YFSETQ. CDR3 length: 13 residues. In DNA, the CDR3 is TGCGCCAGCAGGGAGACAGCGAACACTGAAGCTTTCTTT. This encodes CASRETANTEAFF.

The chain uses TRBV6-6 and TRBJ1-1; D is unclear. This CDR3 is built from 12 residues. Germline V gene sequence: CDR1 MNHNY, CDR2 SVGAGI (reference sequence). Trimming shortened V by 8 bases and J by 5 bases, and 12 bases separated the two germline ends. The CDR3 here is CASLRGGTEAFF. Written as DNA, the CDR3 is TGTGCCAGCCTTCGGGGAGGGACTGAAGCTTTCTTT.

In this sample, this clone turned up a few times. The chain employs TRBV19 and TRBJ1-2, with 11 nucleotides matching TRBD1. Germline CDR1 reads LNHDA; CDR2 reads SQIVND (reference sequence). Germline trimming cut 10 bases from V and 3 bases from J; bases unmatched to any gene: 4. The CDR3 runs 13 residues. Written as DNA, the CDR3 is TGTGCCACCAGGGACAGGGGGGACTATGGCTACACCTTC. Encoded protein: CATRDRGDYGYTF.